This T cell receptor beta chain was found in a study of blood T cell repertoires in COVID-19. Study-level information: Specimens from acute and convalescent COVID-19 originated in the United States, Italy and Spain. T cells, B-cell-depleted T cells, or PBMCs provided the cDNA or gDNA that served as material.

Germline V gene sequence: CDR1 SGHNT, CDR2 YYREEE (reference sequence). The J segment lost 4 bases and the V segment lost 1 base, leaving 10 bases of the junction unmatched. The CDR3 is 16 residues long. Original analysis: By means of reference gene primer amplification, nucleated cell counts were estimated. Clones were sequenced by immunoSEQ multiplex PCR, and TCRdb holds only the in-frame ones, with some missing. That table furnishes V, J and clone size, whereas the DNA furnished D and trimming. The profile shows some 120,000 clones, approximately 85% of them singletons. Sequences were obtained from peripheral blood. The rearrangement joins TRBV5-4 to TRBJ1-1, with 7 positions matching TRBD1. The source is a woman of 80 years or more with acute or convalescent COVID-19. The CDR3 DNA reads as TGTGCCAGCAGCTTGAGAGGGGGCCTAGTGGCCACTGAAGCTTTCTTT. Its protein is CASSLRGGLVATEAFF.